These T cell receptor beta chains were read from a single sample in a study of T cell responses to AZD1222 COVID-19 vaccine. The assay was immunoSEQ multiplex PCR, and TCRdb's table has in-frame clones only and misses some. The repertoire has 130,000 or so clones, 85% to 95% of them found once; the top ten carry about 0.86%. The input for sequencing was peripheral blood, taken on day 0 of AZD1222 vaccination. These receptors all stem from an adult in good health. The CDR3 runs from the conserved cysteine through the conserved F or W. A D gene is named only where the DNA matches it firmly. Clone size, where shown, is once, few, many, or a class for clones that have expanded.

D gene | J gene | clone size | V gene | CDR3 DNA | CDR3 protein
- | TRBJ1-2 | few | TRBV18 | TGTGCCAGCTCAGTTGGACAGCCTAGGACCTATGGCTACACCTTC | CASSVGQPRTYGYTF
- | TRBJ1-1 | - | TRBV19 | TGTGCCAGTAGTATAGATCACATCGTTGACACTGAAGCTTTCTTT | CASSIDHIVDTEAFF
TRBD2 | TRBJ2-3 | - | TRBV9 | TGTGCCAGCAGCGTTAGGCCGGGGGGAGATACGCAGTATTTT | CASSVRPGGDTQYF
- | TRBJ1-6 | - | TRBV30 | TGTGCCGGAGGACGCTATTCCTATAATTCACCCCTCCACTTT | CAGGRYSYNSPLHF
- | TRBJ1-1 | - | TRBV20-1 | TGCAGTGCCTTAAGGACTGGTGAAGCTTTCTTT | CSALRTGEAFF
- | TRBJ1-2 | - | TRBV4-2 | TGTGCCAGCAGCCAAGAGGGGTTCAACTATGGCTACACCTTC | CASSQEGFNYGYTF
- | TRBJ1-6 | - | TRBV11-2 | TGTGCCAGCGCTCCTCAAGGGAGCAAAAATTCACCCCTCCACTTT | CASAPQGSKNSPLHF
TRBD2 | TRBJ2-5 | - | TRBV19 | TGTGCCAGTACCTTAGTCAGCGGGGCGACGGAGACCCAGTACTTC | CASTLVSGATETQYF
- | TRBJ1-2 | - | TRBV10-3 | TGTGCCATCAGTGAGGACCTTAACTATGGCTACACCTTC | CAISEDLNYGYTF
- | TRBJ2-7 | - | TRBV6-5 | TGTGCCAGCACCAAAGGAGGGGGACCCTACGAGCAGTACTTC | CASTKGGGPYEQYF
- | TRBJ1-1 | - | TRBV11-2 | TGTGCCAGCAGCCCCTGGGACCAGTTCATGAACACTGAAGCTTTCTTT | CASSPWDQFMNTEAFF
TRBD1 | TRBJ1-5 | - | TRBV6-6 | TGTGCCAGCAGTTACGGAGGACAGGGGGACCAGCCCCAGCATTTT | CASSYGGQGDQPQHF
- | TRBJ1-1 | - | TRBV27 | TGTGCCAGCAGACTCGTTTGGGGGGAAGACACTGAAGCTTTCTTT | CASRLVWGEDTEAFF
- | TRBJ1-2 | - | TRBV5-8 | TGTGCCAGCAGCTTGGAAGGGGTAGCTAACTATGGCTACACCTTC | CASSLEGVANYGYTF
- | TRBJ1-1 | once | TRBV27 | TGTGCCAGCAGTTTTACGAGGAACACTGAAGCTTTCTTT | CASSFTRNTEAFF
TRBD1 | TRBJ2-7 | - | TRBV19 | TGTGCCAGTAGCCAGGACAGGGGTTTCCACGAGCAGTACTTC | CASSQDRGFHEQYF
TRBD1 | TRBJ1-2 | - | TRBV5-1 | TGCGCCAGCAGTGGGACAGGACTTAGGTCTAACTATGGCTACACCTTC | CASSGTGLRSNYGYTF
TRBD1 | TRBJ2-2 | - | TRBV12-5 | TGTGCTAGTGGTCGGACAGGCACCGGGGAGCTGTTTTTT | CASGRTGTGELFF
- | TRBJ1-3 | once | TRBV2 | TGTGCCAGCAGCCCCTTGCCCCAGGGAAACACCATATATTTT | CASSPLPQGNTIYF
TRBD2 | TRBJ2-5 | - | TRBV5-1 | TGCGCCAGCACCGCGCGGGGGTGGGAGGAGGAGACCCAGTACTTC | CASTARGWEEETQYF
- | TRBJ1-2 | few | TRBV11-2 | TGTGCCAGCAGCTTTTGGGGGCTTGACTATGGCTACACCTTC | CASSFWGLDYGYTF
TRBD1 | TRBJ1-2 | few | TRBV5-4 | TGTGCCAGCAGCTTGGGGACAGGGAACTATGGCTACACCTTC | CASSLGTGNYGYTF
- | TRBJ1-5 | - | TRBV5-5 | TGTGCCAGCAGCGTGCAGGGGTTTCAGCCCCAGCATTTT | CASSVQGFQPQHF
TRBD1 | TRBJ1-3 | - | TRBV28 | TGTGCCAGCAGTCCCCAGGACAGGGAGGCTAACACCATATATTTT | CASSPQDREANTIYF
TRBD1 | TRBJ1-6 | - | TRBV5-1 | TGCGCCAGCAGCTCCGGGACAGCCAATTCACCCCTCCACTTT | CASSSGTANSPLHF
- | TRBJ1-2 | once | TRBV27 | TGTGCCAGCAGTTTTATAGGGGGTGACGGCTACACCTTC | CASSFIGGDGYTF
- | TRBJ1-2 | once | TRBV6-5 | TGTGCCAGCAGCTTCCAGGGTAACTATGGCTACACCTTC | CASSFQGNYGYTF
TRBD2 | TRBJ2-5 | - | TRBV7-9 | TGTGCCAGCAGCTCACAGACTAGCGGGGCAGGCAAGACCCAGTACTTC | CASSSQTSGAGKTQYF
TRBD1 | TRBJ2-1 | - | TRBV9 | TGTGCCAGCAGCTCGACAGGGGGCAGGGACAATGAGCAGTTCTTC | CASSSTGGRDNEQFF
- | TRBJ2-6 | - | TRBV5-1 | TGCGCCAGCAGCCCGATCAGCATATATGGAGGGGCTGGGGCCAACGTCCTGACTTTC | CASSPISIYGGAGANVLTF
TRBD2 | TRBJ2-5 | - | TRBV27 | TGTGCCAGCAGTTCAGCGGGGGGAGCTGAGACCCAGTACTTC | CASSSAGGAETQYF
- | TRBJ1-5 | - | TRBV6-5 | TGTGCCAGCAGGAGGGACCACACCTCTCAGCCCCAGCATTTT | CASRRDHTSQPQHF
TRBD1 | TRBJ1-3 | once | TRBV4-1 | TGCGCCAGCAGTCCCCCGGGACAGATTTCTGGAAACACCATATATTTT | CASSPPGQISGNTIYF
TRBD1 | TRBJ1-3 | - | TRBV6-1 | TGTGCCAGCAGTGAAGAGACAGGGATGGGAAACACCATATATTTT | CASSEETGMGNTIYF
- | TRBJ1-3 | - | TRBV9 | TGTGCCAGCAGCCTAGAGCCCGGGGTAGCGGGAAACACCATATATTTT | CASSLEPGVAGNTIYF
TRBD1 | TRBJ1-6 | - | TRBV3-1/TRBV3-2 | TGTGCCAGCAGCCACCCCGCCGGGACAGGAGCTAATTCACCCCTCCACTTT | CASSHPAGTGANSPLHF
TRBD1 | TRBJ1-5 | - | TRBV6-5 | TGTGCCAGCAGTTCTAGGACAGGGACTCAGCCCCAGCATTTT | CASSSRTGTQPQHF
- | TRBJ1-5 | once | TRBV6-1 | TGTGCCAGCAGTGAATCGGGAGGTCGCGAGCATTTT | CASSESGGREHF
- | TRBJ1-2 | few | TRBV6-5 | TGTGCCAGCAGAGTACAAGCTAACTATGGCTACACCTTC | CASRVQANYGYTF
- | TRBJ1-5 | once | TRBV10-3 | TGTGCCATCAGTGGAACAGCGACAGGACTTAGCAATCAGCCCCAGCATTTT | CAISGTATGLSNQPQHF
- | TRBJ1-6 | - | TRBV4-1 | TGCGCCAGCAGCCAAGATGTGGGAGTAAATTCACCCCTCCACTTT | CASSQDVGVNSPLHF
TRBD1 | TRBJ1-1 | - | TRBV4-1 | TGCGCCAGCAGGTCGCAGGGGGGCACTGAAGCTTTCTTT | CASRSQGGTEAFF
- | TRBJ1-1 | few | TRBV30 | TGTGCCTGGAGTGTATTGCCAGAGAGTGAAGCTTTCTTT | CAWSVLPESEAFF
TRBD1 | TRBJ1-1 | - | TRBV3-1/TRBV3-2 | TGTGCCAGCAGCAGGACAGGGTGGGGAGAAGGCACTGAAGCTTTCTTT | CASSRTGWGEGTEAFF
TRBD2 | TRBJ2-5 | - | TRBV7-9 | TGTGCCAGCAGCTCACCAGGACTAGCGGGGGGTTTCGAGACCCAGTACTTC | CASSSPGLAGGFETQYF
- | TRBJ1-6 | - | TRBV7-2 | TGTGCCAGCAGCTTAGGACAGGACCTCGGGAATTCACCCCTCCACTTT | CASSLGQDLGNSPLHF
TRBD1 | TRBJ1-6 | - | TRBV11-2 | TGTGCCAGCAGTCCGGGACAGGGGATTTCACCCCTCCACTTT | CASSPGQGISPLHF
TRBD2 | TRBJ2-7 | - | TRBV5-4 | TGTGCCAGCAGCTCGGGACTAGCGCGGCACGAGCAGTACTTC | CASSSGLARHEQYF
- | TRBJ2-7 | - | TRBV30 | TGTGCCTGTGCTTATAACGGAATGTACGAGCAGTACTTC | CACAYNGMYEQYF
- | TRBJ1-1 | - | TRBV19 | TGTGCCAGTAGTCCCCTGACAGGAGACGAAGCTTTCTTT | CASSPLTGDEAFF
TRBD1 | TRBJ1-2 | - | TRBV14 | TGTGCCAGCAGCCACCAAGGGGGCGTAAGCTATGGCTACACCTTC | CASSHQGGVSYGYTF
TRBD1 | TRBJ2-3 | - | TRBV5-5 | TGTGCCAGCAGCTTGGGACAGGGGTCAACAGATACGCAGTATTTT | CASSLGQGSTDTQYF
- | TRBJ1-1 | - | TRBV19 | TGTGCCGCCCGAGGGGGTGAAGGCACTGAAGCTTTCTTT | CAARGGEGTEAFF
- | TRBJ1-2 | - | TRBV19 | TGTGCCAGTAGTATAGCACAGGTGAGAGGCTATGGCTACACCTTC | CASSIAQVRGYGYTF
- | TRBJ1-4 | - | TRBV6-2/TRBV6-3 | TGTGCCAGCAGTTACTCGGGTGAAAAACTGTTTTTT | CASSYSGEKLFF